A selection of T cell receptor beta chains follows, all from one sample in a study of blood T cells in healthy people across ages. TCRdb analysed the 5' RACE reads with MiXCR anew, one entry per CDR3 protein. The top ten clones hold roughly 26% of a sample with 800,000 or so distinct CDR3 sequences, around two thirds of them seen once. Sequencing was done on a sample of blood. Receptor source: a man aged 25 to 40 in good health. The CDR3 runs from the conserved cysteine through the conserved F or W. D genes are given only for firm matches. For some rows the clone size is stated as once, few or many, or as a class when expanded; others skip it.

V gene	D gene	J gene	clone size	CDR3 protein	CDR3 DNA
TRBV4-3	TRBD1	TRBJ2-1	NA	CASSPPGQGYNEQFF	TGCGCCAGCAGCCCTCCGGGACAGGGGTACAATGAGCAGTTCTTC
TRBV5-1	TRBD2	TRBJ2-7	few	CASSARAGAFYEQYF	TGCGCCAGCAGCGCCCGAGCGGGGGCCTTCTACGAGCAGTACTTC
TRBV12-5	NA	TRBJ2-1	once	CASGREGPSQNEQFF	TGTGCTAGTGGGCGAGAAGGGCCTTCCCAAAACGAGCAGTTCTTC
TRBV5-1	NA	TRBJ2-5	NA	CASSLTGELREQYF	TGCGCCAGCAGCTTAACCGGGGAACTGAGGGAGCAGTACTTC
TRBV7-9	NA	TRBJ2-7	many	CASSPLLSSYEQYF	TGTGCCAGCAGCCCCCTATTGAGCTCCTACGAGCAGTACTTC
TRBV10-3	TRBD2	TRBJ2-7	NA	CAISPTSGGFNERYF	TGTGCCATCAGCCCGACTAGCGGGGGGTTCAACGAGCGGTACTTC
TRBV6-5	NA	TRBJ2-1	NA	CASSWRGAGYNEQFF	TGTGCCAGCAGTTGGAGGGGGGCGGGCTACAATGAGCAGTTCTTC
TRBV6-2/TRBV6-3	NA	TRBJ2-4	few	CASSDQGRMQYF	TGTGCCAGCAGTGACCAGGGACGCATGCAGTACTTC
TRBV29-1	NA	TRBJ1-1	NA	CSVEEARDTEAFF	TGCAGCGTTGAAGAGGCGAGGGACACTGAAGCTTTCTTT
TRBV10-3	NA	TRBJ1-6	many	CAISESLVTRSPLHF	TGTGCCATCAGTGAGTCGTTGGTTACGCGGTCACCCCTCCACTTT
TRBV29-1	TRBD2	TRBJ2-1	NA	CSVRGGGDEQFF	TGCAGCGTTCGGGGGGGCGGGGATGAGCAGTTCTTC
TRBV14	NA	TRBJ2-7	once	CASSQDPRGPYEQYF	TGTGCCAGCAGCCAAGACCCCAGGGGCCCCTACGAGCAGTACTTC
TRBV20-1	NA	TRBJ2-5	few	CSARITETQYF	TGCAGTGCTAGGATCACCGAGACCCAGTACTTC
TRBV12-3/TRBV12-4	NA	TRBJ1-5	once	CASSYRVPQPQHF	TGTGCCAGCAGTTACAGGGTCCCTCAGCCCCAGCATTTT
TRBV4-3	NA	TRBJ2-2	NA	CASSHSLEAGELFF	TGCGCCAGCAGCCACTCCCTGGAGGCGGGGGAGCTGTTTTTT
TRBV20-1	TRBD2	TRBJ2-3	many	CSARGIGAGGGSTDTQYF	TGCAGTGCTAGAGGGATCGGAGCGGGGGGGGGTAGCACAGATACGCAGTATTTT
TRBV3-1	NA	TRBJ2-1	few	CASRFAGTNNEQFF	TGTGCCAGCCGTTTTGCGGGAACGAACAATGAGCAGTTCTTC
TRBV4-2	TRBD2	TRBJ2-7	few	CASSQGGGVEQYF	TGTGCCAGCAGCCAAGGCGGGGGAGTAGAGCAGTACTTC
TRBV19	NA	TRBJ2-5	NA	CASSEVVRETQYF	TGTGCCAGTAGTGAGGTAGTCCGAGAGACCCAGTACTTC
TRBV28	NA	TRBJ1-4	NA	CASSRGGQREKLFF	TGTGCCAGCAGTCGTGGGGGGCAGAGAGAAAAACTGTTTTTT
TRBV28	NA	TRBJ2-1	once	CASSFMTTYNEQFF	TGTGCCAGCAGTTTCATGACTACTTACAATGAGCAGTTCTTC
TRBV5-1	TRBD2	TRBJ2-3	NA	CASSPWGGGTDTQYF	TGCGCCAGCAGCCCCTGGGGGGGGGGCACAGATACGCAGTATTTT
TRBV20-1	NA	TRBJ2-3	NA	CSARPGVGTYTDTQYF	TGCAGTGCTCGCCCAGGTGTGGGGACTTATACAGATACGCAGTATTTT
TRBV6-1	TRBD1	TRBJ2-3	NA	CAGTDRGGTDTQYF	TGTGCCGGGACAGACCGAGGAGGCACAGATACGCAGTATTTT
TRBV6-5	NA	TRBJ2-7	NA	CASSYRQGPYEQYF	TGTGCCAGCAGTTACAGGCAGGGGCCCTACGAGCAGTACTTC
TRBV6-2/TRBV6-3	TRBD2	TRBJ2-1	few	CASTWGGSYNEQFF	TGTGCCAGCACCTGGGGGGGCTCCTACAATGAGCAGTTCTTC
TRBV9	NA	TRBJ2-1	NA	CASSVVSHEQFF	TGTGCCAGCAGCGTAGTTTCCCATGAGCAGTTCTTC
TRBV10-3	NA	TRBJ2-3	NA	CAISVGLGTDTQYF	TGTGCCATCAGTGTAGGTCTGGGCACAGATACGCAGTATTTT
TRBV12-3/TRBV12-4	TRBD2	TRBJ2-1	few	CASSLVGAGGRYNEQFF	TGTGCCAGCAGTTTGGTCGGAGCGGGGGGCCGATACAATGAGCAGTTCTTC
TRBV5-1	TRBD2	TRBJ2-3	NA	CAGRSLGTSSRTDTQYF	TGCGCCGGCAGGTCCCTCGGGACTAGCAGCAGGACCGATACGCAGTATTTT
TRBV2	NA	TRBJ2-4	NA	CASSEAPRLAQNIQYF	TGTGCCAGCAGTGAAGCGCCGCGGCTAGCTCAAAACATTCAGTACTTC
TRBV20-1	NA	TRBJ2-5	NA	CSATTEVGETQYF	TGCAGTGCTACTACAGAAGTCGGAGAGACCCAGTACTTC
TRBV20-1	TRBD1	TRBJ2-7	NA	CSATDRGRYEQYF	TGCAGTGCTACAGACAGGGGGCGGTACGAGCAGTACTTC
TRBV7-2	NA	TRBJ2-1	NA	CASADLSSYNEQFF	TGTGCCAGCGCCGACTTGAGCTCCTACAATGAGCAGTTCTTC
TRBV2	TRBD2	TRBJ2-1	NA	CASSWDGTSENEQFF	TGTGCCAGCAGTTGGGACGGGACTAGCGAGAATGAGCAGTTCTTC
TRBV2	TRBD1	TRBJ1-2	few	CASSAVRDRGAGYTF	TGTGCCAGCAGCGCCGTTAGAGACAGGGGAGCTGGCTACACCTTC
TRBV20-1	TRBD1	TRBJ2-7	NA	CSARTGQGSSYEQYF	TGCAGTGCTAGGACCGGACAGGGAAGCTCCTACGAGCAGTACTTC